Listed here are 10 T cell receptor beta chains from one sample, sequenced in a study of tumor-infiltrating lymphocytes in primary liver carcinoma. TCR beta cDNA was prepared out of roughly 450 ng total RNA by means of a constant-region primer. ARM-PCR was slightly modified, and three nested multiplex PCR rounds with it gave rise to the TCR beta libraries. It was with TRBV1-TRBV30 forward primers and a C-beta reverse primer that the first two PCR rounds were run, at 10 cycles each. From the multiplex PCR reads, TCRdb called clonotypes with MiXCR, one entry per CDR3 protein. The sample has roughly 120,000 distinct CDR3 sequences; 60% to 80% are singletons. Starting material for RNA and DNA co-extraction consisted of about 17-34 mg of unsorted bulk tissue. The sequenced sample was liver tumor tissue from sampling region 3. Documented subset: tumor region T3, left-lateral pole. These receptors all stem from an older woman with primary liver carcinoma and hepatitis B virus infection.

This clonotype has a count of ten or more. The chain links TRBV28 to TRBJ1-3; TRBD1 might be the D (6 bases). V lost 5 bases and J lost 0, with 17 bases in between. This CDR3 spans 17 amino acids. Germline values: CDR1 MDHEN, CDR2 SYDVKM. This CDR3 reads CASSKPRQANSGNTIYF. CDR3 sequence (DNA): TGTGCCAGCAGTAAACCCAGACAGGCCAACTCTGGAAACACCATATATTTT.

Worth noting for this clonotype: The junction differs from germline at one of its ends, possibly a read error. The rearrangement joins TRBV12-3 or TRBV12-4 to TRBJ2-2, with 7 bases that match TRBD1. The CDR3 runs to 14 residues. In DNA form, the CDR3 reads TGTGCGAGCATGAACGACAGGGTTCACGGGGAGCTGTTTTTT. It encodes CASMNDRVHGELFF.

This clonotype is a singleton in its sample. The chain is built from TRBV28 and TRBJ1-5, with D perhaps matching TRBD1 (6 bases). Germline CDR1 is MDHEN and CDR2 is SYDVKM. There are 15 residues in the CDR3. In DNA form, the CDR3 reads TGTGCTAGCTGTTTAGGGGGAGCGGGCAATCAGCCCCAGCATTTT. Encoded protein: CASCLGGAGNQPQHF.

Of note for this clonotype: This may be a read error: a much more frequent sequence differs by one nucleotide. The gene calls are TRBV10-3 and TRBJ2-7; TRBD1 aligns across 10 bases. This CDR3 spans 14 amino acids. The V gene's germline CDR1 is ENHRY and CDR2 SYGVKD. The CDR3 spells CAVSGTGVSYEQYF. The CDR3 DNA follows: TGTGCCGTCAGTGGGACAGGGGTTTCCTACGAGCAGTACTTC.

On this clonotype itself: Here the CDR3 omits its conserved ending phenylalanine or tryptophan, so a read error is the likely source. This chain joins TRBV11-2 and TRBJ1-3, with no clear D. CDR1 and CDR2 from the germline V gene are SGHAT and FQNNGV. CDR3 length equals 13 residues. CDR3: CASSFPGGNTIYI. For the CDR3, the DNA is TGTGCCAGTAGCTTCCCCGGCGGAAACACCATATATATT.

To note about this clonotype: A read error is likely, as this CDR3 ends without the conserved phenylalanine or tryptophan. The DNA is omitted, as the CDR3 cannot be located on it reliably, and the CDR3 follows TCRdb's listing. The chain carries TRBV6-6 and TRBJ1-1. Germline lookup yields CDR1 MNHNY and CDR2 SVGAGI (reference sequence). With termini counted, the CDR3 has 17 amino acids. The CDR3: CASSYSRGGRRATEAFS.

This clonotype was recorded only once. Without the conserved terminal phenylalanine or tryptophan, this CDR3 likely stems from a read error. This chain links TRBV11-2 with TRBJ2-1; D might be TRBD2 (5 bases). The germline V gene encodes CDR1 SGHAT and CDR2 FQNNGV. The CDR3 has 16 residues. With 9 bases removed from V and 4 bases from J, the gap between germline ends came to 22 bases. The CDR3 protein is CARSPGGAGRYNEQFI. CDR3 DNA: TGTGCCAGGAGCCCCGGCGGCGCGGGCCGGTACAATGAGCAGTTCATC.

This clonotype has a count of ten or more. This chain uses TRBV5-4 with TRBJ2-5, with 9 bases aligning to TRBD1. Germline V lookup: CDR1 SGHNT, CDR2 YYREEE (reference sequence). This CDR3 region has 15 residues. V shed 6 bases, J shed 4 bases, and the junction held 10 bases outside the gene matches. This chain's CDR3 is CASTTGTGRAETQYF. The CDR3 DNA follows: TGTGCCAGCACTACCGGGACAGGGAGAGCAGAGACCCAGTACTTC.

In the case of this clonotype: The junction does not match germline at one end; this may be a read error. This rearrangement joins TRBV11-3 to TRBJ2-7; D tentatively reads TRBD1 or TRBD2 (6 bases each). The CDR3 contains 19 residues. CDR1 is SGHNT and CDR2 is YENEEA in the germline V gene. CDR3 sequence (DNA): TGCGCCAGCAGCCCCACGTGGGGGGCCCTTGGGCTGGAGACCTGCGAGCAGTACTTC. This codes for CASSPTWGALGLETCEQYF. Filled out from reference TRBV11-3 and TRBJ2-7, the complete variable domain reads EAGVVQSPRYKIIEKKQPVAFWCNPISGHNTLYWYLQNLGQGPELLIRYENEEAVDDSQLPKDRFSAERLKGVDSTLKIQPAELGDSAVYLCASSPTWGALGLETCEQYFGPGTRLTVT.

Of note for this clonotype: The junction differs from germline at one of its ends, possibly a read error. The rearrangement uses TRBV11-2 and TRBJ2-1, with D tentatively TRBD2 (5 bases). From germline, CDR1 is SGHAT and CDR2 FQNNGV. This CDR3 has 17 amino acids. CDR3 sequence reads: CASSSAQSAAGQPVRFF. The CDR3 bases are TGTGCCAGTAGCTCTGCTCAATCTGCGGCGGGCCAACCGGTGCGGTTCTTC.